What follows describes a single T cell receptor beta chain. Its antigen is unknown. No per-base quality is available; no much larger clone lies one base away. CDR1 and CDR2 are read off the germline V gene as MNHEY and SVGEGT. The CDR3 starts with the cysteine, ends with the phenylalanine, and has 14 residues. The sequence is cut down to CDR3 DNA, 42 bases in frame from base 1. The junction carries 6 bases between V and J, which are trimmed by 0 bases and 1 base respectively. This sample is part of a study of blood T cell repertoires in COVID-19 (dated by TCRdb to 2020 to 2021). Regarding the research as a whole: Samples covering the acute and convalescent phases of COVID-19 were provided by collaborators in the United States, Italy and Spain. The prospective study material was composed of cDNA or gDNA derived from T cells, B-cell-depleted T cells, or PBMCs. Deeply sampled blood TCRbeta repertoires from subjects exposed to, actively infected with, or recovered from COVID-19 were included in the dataset. The repertoires were released in a freely available public database intended as a resource for research on the immune response to SARS-CoV-2. The samples were drawn from two sources: the first 160 participants of the ongoing ImmuneRACE study, and some 1,300 subjects contributed by 6 global collaborators. Nearly every sample came with metadata listing a de-identified subject ID, COVID-19 status, age in years and sex. Where available, HLA class I and class II types were taken from metadata supplied by the sample provider and were not determined by assay-based typing. Overall study results and their limits: The quantity of clinical and demographic metadata differed by source and by participant and was supplied without curation.

TCRbeta CDR3 regions were amplified from genomic DNA by means of the immunoSEQ Assay, a bias-controlled multiplex PCR. Under the source paper's analysis protocol: The number of nucleated cells in each sample was estimated from the amplification of reference gene primers within the assay. To quantify the absolute abundance of each unique TCRbeta CDR3 rearrangement, sequence reads were collapsed and filtered. Productive Simpson clonality was computed per sample as the square root of Simpson's diversity index over productive rearrangements. As stored in TCRdb, this immuneACCESS dataset retains in-frame rearrangements with V and J assigned. A fraction of the clones does not appear; measured against another copy, unresolved V genes explain less than half of the discrepancy, and the remainder lacks a known reason. V and J calls plus clone size are reproduced from that table; the DNA served to infer D and trimming. Recorded for this sample are 400,000 to 500,000 clones; approximately 91% of them occurred a single time. The ten largest clones represent 1.4% to 1.5% of the sample.

Participants in the prospective study were enrolled through a virtual design, were aged roughly 18 to 95 years, and lived in approximately 25 United States geographic areas. To assign participants to cohorts, the prospective study relied on clinical history that participants themselves reported in a screening survey and a study questionnaire. A participant counted as exposed if, within 2 weeks of entering the study, that participant had been in contact with someone who had a PCR-confirmed or clinician-diagnosed COVID-19 case. In the prospective study, mobile phlebotomists collected whole blood, serum and a nasopharyngeal or oropharyngeal swab from each participant. Prospective study participants could optionally give additional blood draws and questionnaires over an approximately 2-month period. Before DNA extraction, prospective study blood samples were shipped either frozen or at room temperature.

This TCR was recovered from a woman between 18 and 29 years old who had been exposed to COVID-19. The V and J segments used are TRBV6-2 or TRBV6-3 and TRBJ2-5, with the D gene uncertain. The sequenced material came from PBMCs or T cells enriched from blood (not recorded which). The DNA sequence reads TGTGCCAGCAGTTACTCTTTAGCCCAAGAGACCCAGTACTTC. This encodes CASSYSLAQETQYF.